This TCR beta chain was recorded in a study of shared T cell receptors in the human thymus. There are 15 residues in the CDR3. Germline-derived CDR1 and CDR2 are PRHDT and FYEKMQ (reference sequence). V lost 0 bases and J lost 4; bases outside the gene matches: 6. Using immunoSEQ multiplex PCR, the repertoire was profiled, and TCRdb retains in-frame clones only, with some absent. Among hundreds of thousands of clones listed, 70% to 90% were seen once. In addition, the sample was reused for a study of human thymus T cells. That paper states: It was healthy Finnish infants having corrective surgery for congenital heart defects who were the donors. Resections removed during corrective heart surgery provided the thymus tissue used. Both thymic and peripheral blood repertoires showed apparently biased V and J usage. As related research reported, thymic repertoires overlapped highly among unrelated individuals.

Sample: thymocytes. This clonotype was obtained from a girl in the first two years of life with a congenital heart defect. The chain links TRBV13 to TRBJ2-7; 7 bases match TRBD1. The CDR3 region is CASSLGRGQEYEQYF. In nucleotides, the CDR3 is TGTGCCAGCAGCTTAGGCCGAGGACAGGAGTACGAGCAGTACTTC.